The text below deals with one TCR beta chain. Germline V lookup: CDR1 SGHTA, CDR2 FQGNSA. This CDR3 contains 15 residues. V was clipped by 4 bases and J by 7 bases, with 14 bases between them. The data were taken from a study of T cell responses to AZD1222 COVID-19 vaccine. The repertoire was sequenced with immunoSEQ multiplex PCR; TCRdb's copy has only in-frame clones and lacks some. The table includes 130,000 to 150,000 clones, under 95% detected once. This specimen was peripheral blood, taken on day 0 of AZD1222 vaccination. This receptor was identified in an adult in good health. The V call is TRBV7-2, the J call TRBJ1-6; D is uncertain. The CDR3 nucleotides are TGTGCCAGCAGCTCTGGGGATGGAAAAAATTCACCCCTCCACTTT. Amino acid sequence: CASSSGDGKNSPLHF.